What follows are 5 T cell receptor beta chains derived from one specimen sequenced in a study of T-cell memory formation after mild COVID-19. TCRdb independently ran MiXCR on the 5' RACE reads; one entry per CDR3 protein. The sample gives around 300,000 distinct CDR3 sequences, around 13% of which show up once; about 20% is in the top ten. Input material: PBMCs or a T cell subset sorted from them (not recorded which). The origin of the receptors is a man between 18 and 29 years old who had mild COVID-19 (a few samples of this study predate the infection). Cell type and time point are not known.

This clonotype has only a few counts. The chain uses TRBV4-3 and TRBJ2-5, with 12 bases aligning to TRBD2. This CDR3 region has 16 residues. Germline assignment: CDR1 LGHNA and CDR2 YSLEER. V was clipped by 2 bases and J by 4 bases; unmatched bases: 5. CDR3 region: CASSQSWGLAGETQYF. The CDR3 DNA sequence: TGCGCCAGCAGCCAATCTTGGGGACTAGCGGGAGAGACCCAGTACTTC.

This clonotype was recorded a few times. This chain links TRBV9 with TRBJ2-1; TRBD2 agrees at 10 bases. Germline lookup yields CDR1 SGDLS and CDR2 YYNGEE. This CDR3 has 15 residues. V shed 0 bases, J shed 8 bases, and the junction held 5 bases outside the gene matches. The CDR3: CASSVDPSGGDEQFF. The CDR3 DNA reads as TGTGCCAGCAGCGTAGATCCTAGCGGGGGCGATGAGCAGTTCTTC.

This sequence joins TRBV15 and TRBJ1-6; unclear D gene. This CDR3 contains 15 residues. Looked up from germline, CDR1 is LNHNV and CDR2 is YYDKDF (reference sequence). The V gene lost 0 bases and the J gene lost 5 bases, with 8 bases spanning the gap. DNA of the CDR3: TGTGCCACCAGCAGAGATAGGGTGGATAATTCACCCCTCCACTTT. Its protein product is CATSRDRVDNSPLHF.

The V call is TRBV7-3, the J call TRBJ2-1, with TRBD2 matching over 11 bases. Looked up from germline, CDR1 is SGHTA and CDR2 is FQGTGA. V lost 3 bases to trimming and J lost 5 bases; unmatched junction nucleotides: 3. CDR3 length equals 15 residues. CDR3 bases: TGTGCCAGCAGCTTCATAGCGGGGGGGAACAATGAGCAGTTCTTC. Translated: CASSFIAGGNNEQFF. The variable domain in full, completed from reference TRBV7-3 and TRBJ2-1, reads GAGVSQTPSNKVTEKGKYVELRCDPISGHTALYWYRQSLGQGPEFLIYFQGTGAADDSGLPNDRFFAVRPEGSVSTLKIQRTERGDSAVYLCASSFIAGGNNEQFFGPGTRLTVL.

This clonotype has ten or more counts. The chain combines TRBV18 with TRBJ2-3; the D is unclear. Germline CDR1 reads KGHSH; CDR2 reads LQKENI. The V and J ends lost 3 bases and 0 bases respectively, with 4 bases between them. The CDR3 spans 13 residues. CDR3 region: CASSPDSTDTQYF. The DNA of the CDR3 is TGTGCCAGCTCACCGGACAGCACAGATACGCAGTATTTT.